This T cell receptor beta chain comes out of a study of blood T cell repertoires in COVID-19. Study-wide context: The United States, Italy and Spain supplied acute and convalescent COVID-19 samples.

Enrollment of patients from Seattle took place during active infection, with longitudinal follow-up. Original handling: For nucleated cells, counts were estimated from reference gene primer amplification. Only in-frame clones appear in the TCRdb table, and some are missing; sequencing was by immunoSEQ multiplex PCR. That table gives V, J and clone size, and the DNA gave D and trimming. Among hundreds of thousands of clones listed, approximately 86% were seen once. Germline CDR1 and CDR2: GTSNPN and SVGIG (reference sequence). V lost 7 bases and J 4 bases, leaving 11 bases between the germline ends. The CDR3 totals 12 residues.

The chain is built from TRBV30 and TRBJ1-5; D may be TRBD1 (5 bases). The clonotype was recovered from a woman between 70 and 85 years old with COVID-19, enrolled during active disease. The source material was peripheral blood. The CDR3 protein is CASGGGNQPQHF. The CDR3 DNA is TGTGCCTCGGGGGGGGGAAATCAGCCCCAGCATTTT.